The 5 T cell receptor beta chains presented below share a single source sample, sequenced in a study of blood T cell repertoires in COVID-19. Only in-frame clones appear in the TCRdb table, and some are missing; sequencing was by immunoSEQ multiplex PCR. The profile covers about half a million clones, with approximately 85% appearing a single time and approximately 3.2% taken by the ten largest. The sequenced sample was peripheral blood. The source of these receptors is a human donor in a cohort sampled during active COVID-19.

The V call is TRBV29-1, the J call TRBJ2-4; unclear D gene. Trimming left V 7 bases short and J 0 bases short, with 10 bases between. The germline V gene has CDR1 SQVTM and CDR2 ANQGSEA. This CDR3 has 13 amino acids. This chain's CDR3 is CSGEVLAKNIQYF. The CDR3 DNA sequence: TGCAGCGGAGAGGTTCTAGCCAAAAACATTCAGTACTTC.

The chain couples TRBV16 to TRBJ1-1; no clear D gene. CDR1 is KGHSY, CDR2 FQNENV, per germline. This CDR3 is 14 amino acids long. Trimming took off 1 base at V and 0 bases at J, with 6 bases between the two ends. The DNA for the CDR3 is TGTGCCAGCAGCCAATTCGGGGTGAACACTGAAGCTTTCTTT. As protein: CASSQFGVNTEAFF.

The CDR3 nucleotides are TGTGCCACCAGTGATGCCGACATGGGTTTTGAAGCTTTCTTT. This codes for CATSDADMGFEAFF. The rearrangement links TRBV24-1 to TRBJ1-1; no reliable D call. The V gene lost 3 bases and the J gene lost 7 bases, with 14 bases spanning the gap. The germline CDR1 and CDR2 sequences are KGHDR and SFDVKD. The CDR3 extends over 14 amino acids.

The chain combines TRBV27 with TRBJ2-7; 11 nucleotides line up with TRBD2. V lost 5 bases, J lost 4 bases, and 7 bases stayed unmatched. CDR3 length equals 15 residues. Germline lookup yields CDR1 MNHEY and CDR2 SMNVEV (reference sequence). CDR3 sequence: CASSLASGRRYEQYF. The CDR3 region has the DNA TGTGCCAGCAGTCTAGCTAGCGGGAGGAGGTACGAGCAGTACTTC.

V usage is TRBV27 and J usage is TRBJ2-7; 10 bases align to TRBD1. The CDR3 covers 17 residues. Germline V gives CDR1 MNHEY, CDR2 SMNVEV (reference sequence). The V gene end was trimmed by 2 bases and the J gene end by 2 bases; junction bases not matched to a gene: 9. Here the CDR3 reads CASSLRRQGAGTYEQYF. As DNA, the CDR3 is TGTGCCAGCAGTTTAAGAAGACAGGGGGCAGGGACCTACGAGCAGTACTTC.